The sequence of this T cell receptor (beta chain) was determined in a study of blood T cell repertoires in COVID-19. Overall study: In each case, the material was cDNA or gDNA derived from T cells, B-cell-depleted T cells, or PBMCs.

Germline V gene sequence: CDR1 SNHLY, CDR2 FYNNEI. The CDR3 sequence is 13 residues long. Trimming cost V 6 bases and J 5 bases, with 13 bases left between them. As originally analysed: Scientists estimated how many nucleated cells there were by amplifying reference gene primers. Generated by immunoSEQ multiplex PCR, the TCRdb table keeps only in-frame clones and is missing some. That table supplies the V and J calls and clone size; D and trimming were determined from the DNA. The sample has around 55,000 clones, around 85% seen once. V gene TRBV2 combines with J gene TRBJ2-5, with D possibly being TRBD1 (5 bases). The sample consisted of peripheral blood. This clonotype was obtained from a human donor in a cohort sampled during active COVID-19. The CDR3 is CASRTWAGETQYF. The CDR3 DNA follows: TGTGCCAGCAGGACATGGGCAGGGGAGACCCAGTACTTC. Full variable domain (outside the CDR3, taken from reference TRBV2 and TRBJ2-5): EPEVTQTPSHQVTQMGQEVILRCVPISNHLYFYWYRQILGQKVEFLVSFYNNEISEKSEIFDDQFSVERPDGSNFTLKIRSTKLEDSAMYFCASRTWAGETQYFGPGTRLLVL.